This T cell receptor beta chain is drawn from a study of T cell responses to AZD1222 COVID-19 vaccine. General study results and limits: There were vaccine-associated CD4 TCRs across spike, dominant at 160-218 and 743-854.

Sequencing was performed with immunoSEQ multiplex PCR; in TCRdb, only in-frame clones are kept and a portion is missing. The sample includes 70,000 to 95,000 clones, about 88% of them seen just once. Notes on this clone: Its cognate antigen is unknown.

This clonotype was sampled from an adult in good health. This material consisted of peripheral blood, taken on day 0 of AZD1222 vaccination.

CDR3 in amino acids: CASSYRGGESEQYF. The CDR3 nucleotides read TGTGCCAGCAGTTACCGGGGAGGGGAGAGCGAGCAGTACTTC. J is TRBJ2-7 and V is TRBV6-5; 7 bases line up with TRBD2. CDR3 length: 14 amino acids. J was trimmed by 6 bases and V by 2 bases; bases with no gene match: 7. Germline loops: CDR1 MNHEY, CDR2 SVGAGI.